This T cell receptor (beta chain) was obtained from a study of blood T cell repertoires in COVID-19. About the study: PBMCs, B-cell-depleted T cells, or T cells were the source of the cDNA or gDNA that made up the material.

Per the study methods: Amplification with reference gene primers provided the estimates of nucleated cell counts. The table came from immunoSEQ multiplex PCR; TCRdb's copy has only in-frame clones and leaves some out. V, J and clone size reflect that table, while D and trimming were determined from the DNA. This sample has 64,000 or so clones, with 70% to 80% found just once. Germline CDR1 reads DFQATT; CDR2 reads SNEGSKA (reference sequence). V trimming: 3 bases; J trimming: 4 bases; junction bases outside the gene matches: 5. The CDR3 is made up of 13 amino acids. Sample: peripheral blood. This clonotype was sampled from an older man with acute or convalescent COVID-19. The chain combines TRBV20-1 with TRBJ1-1; the match to TRBD1 covers 7 bases. CDR3 region: CSASQGGGTEAFF. As DNA, the CDR3 is TGCAGTGCTAGTCAGGGGGGTGGCACTGAAGCTTTCTTT.